This TCR beta chain was sequenced during a study of identical twins. Study-level findings and limits: Out-of-frame alpha sequences common to twins were enriched for low generation probability.

Template switching, a step in the protocol, added a universal primer site, and cDNA carried unique molecular identifiers. In TCRdb, the 5' RACE reads were re-called with MiXCR into one record per CDR3 protein. The sample lists hundreds of thousands of distinct CDR3 sequences; 5.5% to 6.5% were seen once. The CDR3 is 18 residues long. Trimming at V came to 1 base and at J to 2 bases, leaving 6 bases not matched to a gene. Germline-derived CDR1 and CDR2 are MGHRA and YSYEKL. For this clonotype: The target antigen is unknown.

Sequenced: naive T cells sorted from blood. This clonotype was sampled from a man between 18 and 29 years old in good health. The rearrangement joins TRBV4-1 to TRBJ2-6; TRBD1 matches 9 bases. The CDR3 protein is CASSQVGQGPTGANVLTF. CDR3 DNA sequence: TGCGCCAGCAGCCAAGTTGGACAGGGGCCGACTGGGGCCAACGTCCTGACTTTC.